Listed here are 5 T cell receptor beta chains from one sample, sequenced in a study of blood T cell repertoires in COVID-19. Assay used: immunoSEQ multiplex PCR; TCRdb lists only in-frame clones, some missing. The data show about 18,000 clones, roughly 84% seen once. The specimen was peripheral blood. All receptors derive from a man aged 35 to 55 with active COVID-19.

As DNA, the CDR3 is TGTGCCAGCAGCAAAGTTCGCGGGCCCAACATTCAGTACTTC. Its protein is CASSKVRGPNIQYF. The chain uses TRBV21-1 and TRBJ2-4; TRBD2, as called in the table, went unchecked against the DNA. TRBV21-1 is assigned pseudogene status. The CDR3 sequence is 14 residues long.

The CDR3 reads CASSLTPRGGADEKLFF. The CDR3 nucleotides read TGTGCCAGCAGCCTAACCCCTCGCGGGGGCGCTGATGAAAAACTGTTTTTT. This chain links TRBV7-2 with TRBJ1-4, with TRBD1 as a possible D gene (6 bases). The V end lost 5 bases, the J end lost 6 bases, and 22 bases lay between the germline ends. Germline V lookup: CDR1 SGHTA, CDR2 FQGNSA. This CDR3 is built from 17 residues. Full variable domain (missing parts from reference TRBV7-2 and TRBJ1-4): GAGVSQSPSNKVTEKGKDVELRCDPISGHTALYWYRQSLGQGLEFLIYFQGNSAPDKSGLPSDRFSAERTGGSVSTLTIQRTQQEDSAVYLCASSLTPRGGADEKLFFGSGTQLSVL.

The rearrangement links TRBV12-5 to TRBJ2-5; D is ambiguous. The germline CDR1 and CDR2 sequences are LGHNT and FRNRAP. The CDR3 consists of 11 residues. V shed 5 bases and J shed 5 bases, with 6 bases lying between them. CDR3 DNA sequence: TGTGCTAGTGGTCCCTTTGAGACCCAGTACTTC. Protein product: CASGPFETQYF.

The chain employs TRBV6-4 and TRBJ2-3, with 7 nucleotides matching TRBD1. From germline, CDR1 is MRHNA and CDR2 SNTAGT. The CDR3 sequence is 13 residues long. CDR3 in DNA: TGTGCGCAGGGGGACCTGGGCACAGATACGCAGTATTTT. Its translation: CAQGDLGTDTQYF.

The genes are TRBV11-2 and TRBJ2-5, with D unresolved. CDR1 and CDR2 (germline): SGHAT, FQNNGV. The CDR3 is made up of 14 amino acids. Trimming took 5 bases from V and 0 from J, leaving 10 bases between them. This CDR3 reads CASSPRINQETQYF. In nucleotides, the CDR3 is TGTGCCAGCAGCCCGCGGATAAACCAAGAGACCCAGTACTTC.